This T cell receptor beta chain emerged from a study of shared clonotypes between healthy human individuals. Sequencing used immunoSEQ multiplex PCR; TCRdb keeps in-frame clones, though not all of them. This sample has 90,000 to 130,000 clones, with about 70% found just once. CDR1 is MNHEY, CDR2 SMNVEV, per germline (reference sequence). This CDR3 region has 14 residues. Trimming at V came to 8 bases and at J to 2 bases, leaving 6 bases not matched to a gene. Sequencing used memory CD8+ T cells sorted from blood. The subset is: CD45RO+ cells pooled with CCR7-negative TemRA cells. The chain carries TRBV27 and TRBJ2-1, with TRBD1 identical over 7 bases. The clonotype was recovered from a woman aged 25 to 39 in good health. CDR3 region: CASCPGGTYNEQFF. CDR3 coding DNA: TGTGCCAGCTGCCCAGGGGGTACCTACAATGAGCAGTTCTTC.